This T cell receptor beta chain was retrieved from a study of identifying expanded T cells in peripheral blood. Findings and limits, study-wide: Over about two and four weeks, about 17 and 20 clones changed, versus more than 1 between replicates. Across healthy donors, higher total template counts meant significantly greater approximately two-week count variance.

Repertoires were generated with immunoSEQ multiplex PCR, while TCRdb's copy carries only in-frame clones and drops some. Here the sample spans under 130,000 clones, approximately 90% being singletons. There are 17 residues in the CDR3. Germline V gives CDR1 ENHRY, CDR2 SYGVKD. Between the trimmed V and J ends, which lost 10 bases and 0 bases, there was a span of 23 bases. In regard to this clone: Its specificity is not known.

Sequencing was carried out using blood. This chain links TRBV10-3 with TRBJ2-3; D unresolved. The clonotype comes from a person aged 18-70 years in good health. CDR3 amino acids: CATTPSRGQPSTDTQYF. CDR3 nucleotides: TGTGCCACAACCCCGTCGCGCGGCCAACCTAGCACAGATACGCAGTATTTT.